The T cell receptor (beta chain) under discussion was sequenced for a study of PD-L1 blockade in urothelial cancer. Points from the study as a whole: For durable-benefit patients, tumor-associated blood clones expanded more at 3 weeks.

Using immunoSEQ multiplex PCR, the repertoire was profiled, and TCRdb retains in-frame clones only, with some absent. Found here are about 80,000 clones, about 82% of them singletons; the top ten hold less than 8.5%. This clone came up a few times. Antigen specificity is unknown. CDR3 size: 17 residues. V lost 2 bases to trimming and J lost 9 bases, with 25 bases between them. The germline gives CDR1 GTSNPN, CDR2 SVGIG (reference sequence). This sample's time point: pretreatment peripheral blood. The sequence was obtained from a man aged 40-49 years with urothelial cancer. This chain uses TRBV30 with TRBJ2-2, with a tentative D call TRBD1 (6 bases). This sample comprised PBMCs, obtained around atezolizumab (anti-PD-L1) treatment. CDR3 DNA: TGTGCCTGGAGTAAACAGAAGGGGGTTGGAAGGAGTCGGGAGCTGTTTTTT. It yields the protein CAWSKQKGVGRSRELFF.